What follows are 29 T cell receptor beta chains derived from one specimen sequenced in a study of shared clonotypes between healthy human individuals. Data came from immunoSEQ multiplex PCR; TCRdb stores just in-frame clones and leaves some out. The sample includes some 550,000 clones, less than 98% of them seen just once. Sequenced sample: naive CD4+ T cells sorted from blood. Subset specified: CD45RA+ positively selected. All receptors derive from a woman aged 25 to 39 in good health.

The V call is TRBV27, the J call TRBJ2-7, with TRBD2 matching 10 bases. The junction had 11 bases not matched to a gene; V was cut back by 5 bases and J by 4 bases. The CDR3 consists of 16 residues. Germline V CDR1 and CDR2: MNHEY, SMNVEV (reference sequence). In DNA, the CDR3 is TGTGCCAGCAGTCTAAGCCGACTAGCGGGTAGATACGAGCAGTACTTC. Protein: CASSLSRLAGRYEQYF.

The gene calls are TRBV29-1 and TRBJ2-3, with a possible D match to TRBD1 (6 bases). This CDR3 has 15 amino acids. Germline-derived CDR1 and CDR2 are SQVTM and ANQGSEA. Trimming stripped 4 bases from V and 5 bases from J, with 19 bases between. CDR3 sequence reads: CSVGLGHHRRDTQYF. CDR3 coding DNA: TGCAGCGTTGGCCTGGGACACCACCGGAGAGATACGCAGTATTTT.

The V call is TRBV4-1, the J call TRBJ1-1; the match to TRBD1 covers 7 bases. Germline values: CDR1 MGHRA, CDR2 YSYEKL. V lost 4 bases, J lost 4 bases, and 15 bases stayed unmatched. The CDR3 is 17 amino acids. In nucleotides, the CDR3 is TGCGCCAGCAGCCTCGGACAGGCGAGATCGATAAGCACTGAAGCTTTCTTT. Its translation: CASSLGQARSISTEAFF.

The chain has TRBV2 and TRBJ2-7, with a possible D match to TRBD2 (6 bases). CDR3 length: 13 amino acids. V lost 5 bases and J lost 6, with 14 bases in between. Germline lookup yields CDR1 SNHLY and CDR2 FYNNEI. The CDR3 reads CASSPREGGEQYF. The CDR3 DNA is TGTGCCAGCAGTCCCCGAGAGGGAGGCGAGCAGTACTTC. Together with reference TRBV2 and TRBJ2-7, the CDR3 gives the full variable domain: EPEVTQTPSHQVTQMGQEVILRCVPISNHLYFYWYRQILGQKVEFLVSFYNNEISEKSEIFDDQFSVERPDGSNFTLKIRSTKLEDSAMYFCASSPREGGEQYFGPGTRLTVT.

This clone has only one observation. J is TRBJ1-3 and V is TRBV7-8; no definite D call. Trimming left V 0 bases short and J 2 bases short, with 8 bases between. The germline CDR1 and CDR2 sequences are SGHVS and FQNEAQ. CDR3 length equals 15 residues. The CDR3 DNA follows: TGTGCCAGCAGCTTAGCTTTTCTCCCTGGAAACACCATATATTTT. Encoded protein: CASSLAFLPGNTIYF.

The chain has TRBV2 and TRBJ2-2; TRBD2 is a possible D gene (6 bases). CDR1 is SNHLY and CDR2 is FYNNEI in the germline V gene. CDR3 length: 13 residues. Trimming removed 7 bases from V and 4 bases from J, with 10 bases in between. The DNA for the CDR3 is TGTGCCAGCAAGGGACTTCGCACCGGGGAGCTGTTTTTT. Amino acids: CASKGLRTGELFF. Full variable domain (missing parts from reference TRBV2 and TRBJ2-2): EPEVTQTPSHQVTQMGQEVILRCVPISNHLYFYWYRQILGQKVEFLVSFYNNEISEKSEIFDDQFSVERPDGSNFTLKIRSTKLEDSAMYFCASKGLRTGELFFGEGSRLTVL.

This rearrangement joins TRBV10-1 to TRBJ2-7, with TRBD2 matching over 8 bases. Germline trimming cut 4 bases from V and 6 bases from J; bases unmatched to any gene: 11. This CDR3 has 15 residues. CDR1 is WNHNN, CDR2 SYGVQD, per germline (reference sequence). CDR3 nucleotide sequence: TGCGCCAGCAGTGGGCGAGCGGGAGTTTTGGCCGAGCAGTACTTC. It encodes CASSGRAGVLAEQYF.

The V gene is TRBV6-1, the J gene TRBJ2-6, with a weak D call TRBD2 (6 bases). With 2 bases removed from V and 2 bases from J, the gap between germline ends came to 10 bases. This CDR3 contains 16 residues. CDR1 and CDR2 from the germline V gene are MNHNS and SASEGT. The CDR3 nucleotides read TGTGCCAGCAGTGAATGGGGGGATCCTGGGGCCAACGTCCTGACTTTC. It is translated as CASSEWGDPGANVLTF.

The chain uses TRBV25-1 and TRBJ1-6; D is unclear. In germline, CDR1 is MGHDK, CDR2 SYGVNS. Trimming took 2 bases from V and 7 from J, leaving 9 bases between them. The CDR3 loop spans 14 amino acids. Written as DNA, the CDR3 is TGTGCCAGCAGTGAAGACGGCTCAAATTCACCCCTCCACTTT. Translation gives CASSEDGSNSPLHF.

The gene calls are TRBV13 and TRBJ2-1; no clear D. Trimming removed 4 bases at V and 0 bases at J, with 16 bases between. The CDR3 totals 17 residues. Germline loops: CDR1 PRHDT, CDR2 FYEKMQ (reference sequence). The CDR3 nucleotides read TGTGCCAGCAGCTCGGTTTTGCCGGGTCGCTCCTACAATGAGCAGTTCTTC. It specifies CASSSVLPGRSYNEQFF.

The chain uses TRBV28 and TRBJ2-1; D not certain. Germline V gene sequence: CDR1 MDHEN, CDR2 SYDVKM. The germline V and J ends were trimmed by 1 base and 10 bases, with 8 bases remaining between them. The CDR3 length is 12 residues. The DNA of the CDR3 is TGTGCCAGCAGTTTATCAGCCAGGGAGCAGTTCTTC. It translates to CASSLSAREQFF. Using reference TRBV28 and TRBJ2-1 for the parts outside the CDR3, the full variable domain is DVKVTQSSRYLVKRTGEKVFLECVQDMDHENMFWYRQDPGLGLRLIYFSYDVKMKEKGDIPEGYSVSREKKERFSLILESASTNQTSMYLCASSLSAREQFFGPGTRLTVL.

The chain links TRBV28 to TRBJ1-5; 7 bases map to TRBD1. There are 14 residues in the CDR3. J was trimmed by 9 bases and V by 3 bases; bases with no gene match: 8. CDR1 MDHEN and CDR2 SYDVKM come from the germline V gene. CDR3 sequence reads: CASSFRQGVGPQHF. The CDR3 DNA reads as TGTGCCAGCAGTTTCCGACAGGGCGTGGGGCCCCAGCATTTT.

The V gene is TRBV10-3, the J gene TRBJ1-2; the match to TRBD1 covers 12 bases. This CDR3 is built from 15 residues. Per germline, CDR1 ENHRY and CDR2 SYGVKD. V was clipped by 5 bases and J by 6 bases; unmatched bases: 7. As DNA, the CDR3 is TGTGCCATCAGTCCCGGGACAGGGGGCGCGGATGGCTACACCTTC. Translating it yields CAISPGTGGADGYTF.

V and J are TRBV7-9 and TRBJ1-5, with a tentative D call TRBD1 (6 bases). V was clipped by 5 bases and J by 2 bases, with 13 bases between them. The CDR3 loop spans 15 amino acids. CDR1 is SEHNR and CDR2 is FQNEAQ in the germline V gene (reference sequence). CDR3 in amino acids: CASSPQGYGNQPQHF. CDR3 in DNA: TGTGCCAGCAGCCCTCAGGGGTATGGCAATCAGCCCCAGCATTTT.

The genes are TRBV15 and TRBJ2-2, with 8 bases matching TRBD1. Germline V gives CDR1 LNHNV, CDR2 YYDKDF (reference sequence). The CDR3 spans 15 residues. Trimming removed 2 bases from V and 7 bases from J; junction bases left unmatched: 6. This chain's CDR3 is CATSRRQGAGGELFF. In DNA, the CDR3 is TGTGCCACCAGCAGACGGCAGGGGGCAGGCGGGGAGCTGTTTTTT. Together with reference TRBV15 and TRBJ2-2, the CDR3 gives the full variable domain: DAMVIQNPRYQVTQFGKPVTLSCSQTLNHNVMYWYQQKSSQAPKLLFHYYDKDFNNEADTPDNFQSRRPNTSFCFLDIRSPGLGDTAMYLCATSRRQGAGGELFFGEGSRLTVL.

About this clone itself: The same CDR3 also results from other DNA sequences found in this sample. The V call is TRBV15, the J call TRBJ1-3; no definite D call. Trimming shortened V by 0 bases and J by 0 bases, and 6 bases separated the two germline ends. The CDR3 covers 15 residues. Looked up from germline, CDR1 is LNHNV and CDR2 is YYDKDF (reference sequence). The CDR3 nucleotides are TGTGCCACCAGCAGAGACGGGAACTCTGGAAACACCATATATTTT. This codes for CATSRDGNSGNTIYF.

This clone was detected only once. V is TRBV11-3 and J is TRBJ2-1; TRBD1 agrees at 10 bases. The CDR3 sequence is 17 residues long. V shed 0 bases and J 1 base; nucleotides not matched to a gene: 3. From germline, CDR1 is SGHNT and CDR2 YENEEA. The CDR3 nucleotides are TGTGCCAGCAGCTTAGATCTGGGACAGGGGTCCTACAATGAGCAGTTCTTC. The encoded protein is CASSLDLGQGSYNEQFF.

This chain links TRBV28 with TRBJ1-2; D remains ambiguous. The CDR3 is made up of 13 amino acids. The V end was cut by 6 bases, the J end by 6 bases, with 14 bases between. Germline-derived CDR1 and CDR2 are MDHEN and SYDVKM. CDR3 DNA: TGTGCCAGCAGACAAGGGATAGCGGATGGCTACACCTTC. Encoded protein: CASRQGIADGYTF.

The chain employs TRBV6-4 and TRBJ2-7; the match to TRBD2 covers 9 bases. This CDR3 region has 15 residues. Losses at the gene ends were 7 bases for V and 7 bases for J; bases not matched to a gene: 14. The germline CDR1 and CDR2 sequences are MRHNA and SNTAGT. CDR3 residues: CASNGRLAVLLEQYF. The CDR3 coding sequence is TGTGCCAGCAATGGACGACTAGCGGTACTCCTAGAGCAGTACTTC.

The chain has TRBV4-1 and TRBJ2-5; perhaps D is TRBD1 or TRBD2 (6 bases each). V lost 3 bases and J lost 5, with 19 bases in between. The length of the CDR3 is 16 residues. Germline CDR1 MGHRA, CDR2 YSYEKL. The DNA for the CDR3 is TGCGCCAGCAGCCAGGTTACACGGGGGCGTTTCGAGACCCAGTACTTC. Amino acids: CASSQVTRGRFETQYF.

The chain uses TRBV5-4 and TRBJ2-7, with 13 nucleotides matching TRBD2. This CDR3 contains 15 residues. With 5 bases clipped from V and 3 bases from J, the junction kept 5 bases outside the gene matches. Germline CDR1 SGHNT, CDR2 YYREEE (reference sequence). The CDR3 loop reads CASRTGTSGNYEQYF. CDR3 sequence (DNA): TGTGCCAGCAGGACCGGGACTAGCGGGAACTACGAGCAGTACTTC.

V is TRBV7-2 and J is TRBJ2-2, with 10 bases lining up with TRBD2. Unmatched junction bases numbered 8, after V lost 5 bases and J lost 5 bases. This CDR3 spans 16 amino acids. Per germline, CDR1 SGHTA and CDR2 FQGNSA. For the CDR3, the DNA is TGTGCCAGCAGCCCCCGACTAGCGGGTAGAACCGGGGAGCTGTTTTTT. This gives the protein CASSPRLAGRTGELFF.

The chain has TRBV5-1 and TRBJ2-7, with D possibly matching TRBD2 (6 bases). CDR1 and CDR2 from the germline V gene are SGHRS and YFSETQ. The CDR3 covers 14 residues. Trimming shortened V by 4 bases and J by 1 base, and 12 bases separated the two germline ends. CDR3 sequence: CASSGEVRSYEQYF. DNA of the CDR3: TGCGCCAGCAGCGGGGAGGTTAGATCCTACGAGCAGTACTTC. Looking up the rest from reference TRBV5-1 and TRBJ2-7 gives the full variable domain: KAGVTQTPRYLIKTRGQQVTLSCSPISGHRSVSWYQQTPGQGLQFLFEYFSETQRNKGNFPGRFSGRQFSNSRSEMNVSTLELGDSALYLCASSGEVRSYEQYFGPGTRLTVT.

The CDR3 here is CASSTGTSGIKNIQYF. CDR3 in DNA: TGTGCCAGCAGCACCGGGACTAGCGGGATCAAAAACATTCAGTACTTC. The J gene is TRBJ2-4, the V gene TRBV11-2, with TRBD2 matching 13 bases. The CDR3 consists of 16 residues. Per the germline V gene, CDR1 is SGHAT and CDR2 is FQNNGV. The trim removed 5 bases at V and 3 bases at J, leaving 4 bases unmatched.

The chain has TRBV7-9 and TRBJ2-7; D may be TRBD2 (5 bases). Germline loops: CDR1 SEHNR, CDR2 FQNEAQ (reference sequence). V lost 1 base to trimming and J lost 6 bases, with 7 bases between them. The CDR3 contains 12 residues. CDR3 bases: TGTGCCAGCAGCTTAGTAGCGTCCGAGCAGTACTTC. Protein product: CASSLVASEQYF.

The chain carries TRBV28 and TRBJ1-3, with TRBD1 matching over 8 bases. Germline-derived CDR1 and CDR2 are MDHEN and SYDVKM. This CDR3 is 15 amino acids long. Trimming took 6 bases from V and 4 from J; bases not matched to a gene: 8. DNA for the CDR3: TGTGCCAGCAGCCTCAACCAGGGGGCGGGAAACACCATATATTTT. This translates into CASSLNQGAGNTIYF. Supplemented by reference TRBV28 and TRBJ1-3, the full variable domain reads DVKVTQSSRYLVKRTGEKVFLECVQDMDHENMFWYRQDPGLGLRLIYFSYDVKMKEKGDIPEGYSVSREKKERFSLILESASTNQTSMYLCASSLNQGAGNTIYFGEGSWLTVV.

V is TRBV28 and J is TRBJ1-2; 7 bases align to TRBD1. The ends lost 2 bases at V and 4 bases at J; junction bases unmatched: 1. Germline CDR1 reads MDHEN; CDR2 reads SYDVKM. This CDR3 has 13 residues. CDR3: CASSLRDSYGYTF. For the CDR3, the DNA is TGTGCCAGCAGTTTACGGGACAGCTATGGCTACACCTTC.

The chain recombines TRBV28 with TRBJ1-4; no reliable D call. The V and J ends lost 6 bases and 0 bases respectively, with 11 bases between them. There are 15 residues in the CDR3. The V gene's germline CDR1 is MDHEN and CDR2 SYDVKM. CDR3 nucleotide sequence: TGTGCCAGCAGCCGGGTGGAAGCAACTAATGAAAAACTGTTTTTT. It translates to CASSRVEATNEKLFF.

The chain is built from TRBV18 and TRBJ2-3; TRBD2 might be the D (5 bases). The V gene's germline CDR1 is KGHSH and CDR2 LQKENI. Trimming removed 5 bases at V and 5 bases at J, with 14 bases between. CDR3 length: 14 amino acids. CDR3 sequence: CASSEGGIVDTQYF. The CDR3 DNA reads TGTGCCAGCTCAGAGGGCGGAATCGTAGATACGCAGTATTTT.